These 9 T cell receptor beta chains share one sample of origin, sequenced in a study of cytomegalovirus exposure and HLA in healthy donors. Method: immunoSEQ multiplex PCR; TCRdb's copy keeps in-frame clones and lacks some. The top ten clones hold 3.5% to 4% of a sample with over 70,000 clones, approximately 90% of them seen once. The sample taken for sequencing was PBMCs. All receptors derive from a woman aged 18-29 years in good health and CMV-seropositive.

The chain has TRBV6-1 and TRBJ1-2, with D unclear. The CDR3 sequence is 12 residues long. Germline V gene sequence: CDR1 MNHNS, CDR2 SASEGT. V was trimmed by 2 bases and J by 5 bases, leaving 6 bases between them. The CDR3 nucleotides read TGTGCCAGCAGTGAACCACAGTATGGCTACACCTTC. Translation: CASSEPQYGYTF.

The chain employs TRBV19 and TRBJ2-2; D may be TRBD1 (5 bases). Germline V gene lookup returns CDR1 LNHDA and CDR2 SQIVND (reference sequence). This CDR3 is built from 13 residues. Trimming removed 9 bases from V and 6 bases from J, with 14 bases in between. The CDR3 sequence: CASRVPAAGELFF. CDR3 DNA sequence: TGTGCCAGCAGGGTGCCTGCCGCCGGGGAGCTGTTTTTT.

V is TRBV2 and J is TRBJ2-5; D unresolved. V dropped 2 bases and J dropped 5 bases, with 6 bases sitting between them. Germline CDR1 SNHLY, CDR2 FYNNEI. CDR3 length equals 12 residues. CDR3 in amino acids: CASSERRETQYF. In DNA form, the CDR3 reads TGTGCCAGCAGTGAACGGCGGGAGACCCAGTACTTC.

The chain joins TRBV4-2 to TRBJ2-1; D is possibly TRBD2 (7 bases). The CDR3 contains 18 residues. Trimming pared 3 bases from V and 0 bases from J, leaving 18 bases between. Germline CDR1 reads LGHNA; CDR2 reads YNFKEQ. DNA for the CDR3: TGTGCCAGCAGCCAGGCCAGCGGGACATTAAGCTCCTACAATGAGCAGTTCTTC. Translated, it gives CASSQASGTLSSYNEQFF.

CDR3 coding DNA: TGTGCCAGCAGCTCGACCACTAGCGGTTATTACTACGAGCAGTACTTC. Its translation is CASSSTTSGYYYEQYF. The genes are TRBV7-9 and TRBJ2-7, with 8 bases lining up with TRBD2. Germline CDR1 is SEHNR and CDR2 is FQNEAQ (reference sequence). This CDR3 spans 16 amino acids. The trim removed 4 bases at V and 3 bases at J, leaving 11 bases unmatched.

The chain is built from TRBV7-8 and TRBJ2-5, with TRBD2 matching 13 bases. CDR3 length equals 16 residues. After removal of 5 bases from V and 3 bases from J, the junction contained 6 bases not matched to a gene. Germline lookup yields CDR1 SGHVS and CDR2 FQNEAQ. The CDR3 is CASSPGLAGVKETQYF. CDR3 nucleotides: TGTGCCAGCAGCCCCGGACTAGCGGGGGTCAAAGAGACCCAGTACTTC.

The gene calls are TRBV10-3 and TRBJ1-1; TRBD1 matches 8 bases. V shed 2 bases, J shed 8 bases, and the junction held 4 bases outside the gene matches. Germline CDR1 is ENHRY and CDR2 is SYGVKD. The CDR3 totals 13 residues. The CDR3 region is CAISETGGGEAFF. CDR3 nucleotides: TGTGCCATCAGTGAGACAGGGGGTGGAGAAGCTTTCTTT.

The chain joins TRBV11-2 to TRBJ2-5; 13 nucleotides match TRBD2. Germline loops: CDR1 SGHAT, CDR2 FQNNGV. There are 15 residues in the CDR3. With V trimmed by 5 bases and J by 4 bases, 4 bases remained unmatched. CDR3 in amino acids: CASSVRLAGGETQYF. CDR3 coding DNA: TGTGCCAGCAGCGTACGACTAGCGGGAGGAGAGACCCAGTACTTC.

V is TRBV5-4 and J is TRBJ2-7; 10 nucleotides line up with TRBD2. CDR3 size: 14 residues. V dropped 3 bases and J dropped 3; count of bases not matched to a gene: 3. From germline, CDR1 is SGHNT and CDR2 YYREEE (reference sequence). CDR3: CASSSGTSDYEQYF. As DNA, the CDR3 is TGTGCCAGCAGCTCCGGGACTAGCGACTACGAGCAGTACTTC.